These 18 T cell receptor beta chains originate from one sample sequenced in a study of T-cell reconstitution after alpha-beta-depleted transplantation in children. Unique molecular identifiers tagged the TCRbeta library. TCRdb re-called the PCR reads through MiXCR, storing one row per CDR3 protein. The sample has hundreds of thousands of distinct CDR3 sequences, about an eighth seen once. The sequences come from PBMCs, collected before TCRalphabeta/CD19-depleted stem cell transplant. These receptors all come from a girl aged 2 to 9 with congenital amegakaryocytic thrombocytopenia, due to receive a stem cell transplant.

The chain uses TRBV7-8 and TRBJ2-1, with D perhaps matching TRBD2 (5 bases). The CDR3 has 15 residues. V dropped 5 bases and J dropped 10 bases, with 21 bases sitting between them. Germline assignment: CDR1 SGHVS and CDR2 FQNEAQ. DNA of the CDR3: TGTGCCAGCAGCAAAGCACCCTTGGCTAGCATGGAGCAGTTCTTC. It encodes CASSKAPLASMEQFF. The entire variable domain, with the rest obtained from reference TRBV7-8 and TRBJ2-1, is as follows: GAGVSQSPRYKVAKRGQDVALRCDPISGHVSLFWYQQALGQGPEFLTYFQNEAQLDKSGLPSDRFFAERPEGSVSTLKIQRTQQEDSAVYLCASSKAPLASMEQFFGPGTRLTVL.

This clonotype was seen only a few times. The CDR3 region has the DNA TGTGCCATCAGTGTTCCGGGGGAGACCCAGTACTTC. Protein product: CAISVPGETQYF. The chain uses TRBV10-3 and TRBJ2-5; D possibly corresponds to TRBD2 (5 bases). V was pared by 4 bases and J by 5 bases, with 8 bases between. The CDR3 runs 12 residues. Germline V gives CDR1 ENHRY, CDR2 SYGVKD.

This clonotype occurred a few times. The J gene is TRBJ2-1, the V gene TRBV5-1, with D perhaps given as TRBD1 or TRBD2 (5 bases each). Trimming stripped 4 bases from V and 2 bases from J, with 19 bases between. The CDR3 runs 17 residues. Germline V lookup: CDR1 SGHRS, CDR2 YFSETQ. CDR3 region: CASSTQQLGTPYNEQFF. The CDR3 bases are TGCGCCAGCAGCACGCAACAACTAGGGACGCCCTACAATGAGCAGTTCTTC.

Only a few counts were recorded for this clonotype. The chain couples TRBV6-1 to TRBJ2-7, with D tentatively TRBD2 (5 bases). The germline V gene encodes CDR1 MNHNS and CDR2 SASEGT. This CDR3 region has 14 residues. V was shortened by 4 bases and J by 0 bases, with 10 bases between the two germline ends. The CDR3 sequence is CASSARDHSYEQYF. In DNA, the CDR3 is TGTGCCAGCAGTGCCCGGGATCACTCCTACGAGCAGTACTTC.

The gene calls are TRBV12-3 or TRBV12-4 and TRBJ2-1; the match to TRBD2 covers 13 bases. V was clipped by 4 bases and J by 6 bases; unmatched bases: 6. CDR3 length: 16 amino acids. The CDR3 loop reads CASSSMGLAGLNEQFF. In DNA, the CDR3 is TGTGCCAGCAGTTCCATGGGACTAGCGGGGCTCAATGAGCAGTTCTTC.

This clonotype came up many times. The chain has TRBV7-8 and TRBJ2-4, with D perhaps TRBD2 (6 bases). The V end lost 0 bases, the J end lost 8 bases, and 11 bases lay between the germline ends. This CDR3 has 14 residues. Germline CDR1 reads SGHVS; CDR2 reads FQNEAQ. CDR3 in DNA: TGTGCCAGCAGCTTAGCGGGAGGTTGGGACATTCAGTACTTC. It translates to CASSLAGGWDIQYF.

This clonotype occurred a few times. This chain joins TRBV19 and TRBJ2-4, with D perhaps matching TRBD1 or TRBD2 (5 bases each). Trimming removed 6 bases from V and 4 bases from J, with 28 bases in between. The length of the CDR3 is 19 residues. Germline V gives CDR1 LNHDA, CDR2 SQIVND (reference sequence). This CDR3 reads CASSPKLTTTGPRKNIQYF. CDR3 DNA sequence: TGTGCCAGTAGCCCTAAATTGACTACAACGGGACCCCGAAAAAACATTCAGTACTTC.

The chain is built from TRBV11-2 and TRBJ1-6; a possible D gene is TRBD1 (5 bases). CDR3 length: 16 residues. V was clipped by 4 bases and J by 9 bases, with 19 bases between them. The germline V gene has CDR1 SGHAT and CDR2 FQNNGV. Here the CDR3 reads CASSSNGAGMSSPLHF. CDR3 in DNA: TGTGCCAGCAGCTCAAACGGGGCGGGTATGAGTTCACCCCTCCACTTT.

The CDR3 DNA sequence: TGTGCCAGCAGCTTACAGTCAGGGCCCTATGGGGCAGAGACCCAGTACTTC. Its protein product is CASSLQSGPYGAETQYF. V and J are TRBV7-3 and TRBJ2-5; the D gene is possibly TRBD1 (5 bases). V was cut by 2 bases and J by 4 bases, with 20 bases left in between. There are 17 residues in the CDR3. Germline lookup yields CDR1 SGHTA and CDR2 FQGTGA.

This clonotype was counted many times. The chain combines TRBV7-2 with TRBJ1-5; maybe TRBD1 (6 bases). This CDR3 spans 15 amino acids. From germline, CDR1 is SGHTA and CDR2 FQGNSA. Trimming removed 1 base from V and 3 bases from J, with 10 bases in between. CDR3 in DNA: TGTGCCAGCAGCTTAGTCAGGGGACACAATCAGCCCCAGCATTTT. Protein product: CASSLVRGHNQPQHF.

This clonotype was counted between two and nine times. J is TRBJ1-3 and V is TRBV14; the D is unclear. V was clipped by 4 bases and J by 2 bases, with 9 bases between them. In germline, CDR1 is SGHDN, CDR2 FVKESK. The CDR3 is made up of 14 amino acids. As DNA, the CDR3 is TGTGCCAGCAGCCCTGGGATGCCTGGAAACACCATATATTTT. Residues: CASSPGMPGNTIYF. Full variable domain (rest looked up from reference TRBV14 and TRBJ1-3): EAGVTQFPSHSVIEKGQTVTLRCDPISGHDNLYWYRRVMGKEIKFLLHFVKESKQDESGMPNNRFLAERTGGTYSTLKVQPAELEDSGVYFCASSPGMPGNTIYFGEGSWLTVV.

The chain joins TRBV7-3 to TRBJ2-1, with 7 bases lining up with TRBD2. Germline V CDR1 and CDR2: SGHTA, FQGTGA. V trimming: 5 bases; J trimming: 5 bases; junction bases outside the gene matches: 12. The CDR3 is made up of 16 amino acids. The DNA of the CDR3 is TGTGCCAGCAGCCACTCAGCGGGGAGGGCCGACAATGAGCAGTTCTTC. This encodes CASSHSAGRADNEQFF. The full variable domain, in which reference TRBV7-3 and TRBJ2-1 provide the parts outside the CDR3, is GAGVSQTPSNKVTEKGKYVELRCDPISGHTALYWYRQSLGQGPEFLIYFQGTGAADDSGLPNDRFFAVRPEGSVSTLKIQRTERGDSAVYLCASSHSAGRADNEQFFGPGTRLTVL.

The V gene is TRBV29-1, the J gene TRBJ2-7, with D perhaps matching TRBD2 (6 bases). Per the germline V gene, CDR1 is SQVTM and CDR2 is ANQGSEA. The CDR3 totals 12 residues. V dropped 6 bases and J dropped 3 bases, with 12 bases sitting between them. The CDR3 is CSVGDGGYEQYF. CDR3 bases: TGCAGCGTGGGGGACGGGGGCTACGAGCAGTACTTC.

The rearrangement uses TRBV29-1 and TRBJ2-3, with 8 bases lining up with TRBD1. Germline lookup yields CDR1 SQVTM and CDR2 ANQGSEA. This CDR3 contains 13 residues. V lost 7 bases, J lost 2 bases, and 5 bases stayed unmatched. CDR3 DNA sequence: TGCAGCGGCGACAGGGGCCCCACAGATACGCAGTATTTT. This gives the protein CSGDRGPTDTQYF.

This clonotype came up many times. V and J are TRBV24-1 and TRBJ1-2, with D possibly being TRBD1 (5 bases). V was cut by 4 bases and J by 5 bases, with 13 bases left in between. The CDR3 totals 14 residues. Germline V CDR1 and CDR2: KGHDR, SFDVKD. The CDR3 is CATSDTGQEYGYTF. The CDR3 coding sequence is TGTGCCACCAGTGACACCGGACAAGAATATGGCTACACCTTC.

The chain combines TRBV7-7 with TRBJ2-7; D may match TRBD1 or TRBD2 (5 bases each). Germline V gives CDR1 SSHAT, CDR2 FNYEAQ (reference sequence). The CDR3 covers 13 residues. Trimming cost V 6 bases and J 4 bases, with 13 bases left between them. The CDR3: CASSWGPLYEQYF. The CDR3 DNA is TGTGCCAGCAGTTGGGGACCGCTTTACGAGCAGTACTTC. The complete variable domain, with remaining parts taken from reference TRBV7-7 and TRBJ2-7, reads GAGVSQSPRYKVTKRGQDVTLRCDPISSHATLYWYQQALGQGPEFLTYFNYEAQPDKSGLPSDRFSAERPEGSISTLTIQRTEQRDSAMYRCASSWGPLYEQYFGPGTRLTVT.

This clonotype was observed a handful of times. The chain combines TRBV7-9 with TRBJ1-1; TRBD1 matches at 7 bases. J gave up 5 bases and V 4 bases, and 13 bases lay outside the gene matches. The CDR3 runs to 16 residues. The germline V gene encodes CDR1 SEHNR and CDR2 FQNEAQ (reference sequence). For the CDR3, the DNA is TGTGCCAGCAGCTCCCCCCGACAGGGAGAGAGGACTGAAGCTTTCTTT. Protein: CASSSPRQGERTEAFF.

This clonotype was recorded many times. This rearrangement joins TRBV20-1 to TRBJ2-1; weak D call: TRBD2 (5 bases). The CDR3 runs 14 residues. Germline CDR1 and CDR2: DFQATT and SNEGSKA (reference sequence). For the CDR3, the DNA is TGCACTCGGAGGCCGCTGAGCTCCTACAATGAGCAGTTCTTC. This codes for CTRRPLSSYNEQFF.